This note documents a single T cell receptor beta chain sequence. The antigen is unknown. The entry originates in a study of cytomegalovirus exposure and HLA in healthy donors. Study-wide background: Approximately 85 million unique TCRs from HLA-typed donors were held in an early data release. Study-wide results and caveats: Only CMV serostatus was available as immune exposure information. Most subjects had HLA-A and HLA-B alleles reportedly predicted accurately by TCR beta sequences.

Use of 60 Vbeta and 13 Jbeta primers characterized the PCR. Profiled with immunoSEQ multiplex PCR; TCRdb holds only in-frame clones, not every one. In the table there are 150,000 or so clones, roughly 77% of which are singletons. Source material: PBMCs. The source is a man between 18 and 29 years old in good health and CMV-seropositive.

Written as DNA, the CDR3 is TGTGCCACGACCAGGACAGGGGTGACAGATACGCAGTATTTT. Translating it yields CATTRTGVTDTQYF. The rearrangement uses TRBV27 and TRBJ2-3, with TRBD1 matching over 9 bases. With V trimmed by 10 bases and J by 3 bases, 8 bases remained unmatched. CDR1 is MNHEY, CDR2 SMNVEV, per germline (reference sequence). The CDR3 spans 14 residues.